This T cell receptor (beta chain) was captured in a study of cytomegalovirus exposure and HLA in healthy donors. Whole-study findings and limits: Reported performance of the classifier showed diagnosis of cytomegalovirus status with high specificity and sensitivity.

Vbeta (60) and Jbeta (13) primers were used in the PCR. Assay used: immunoSEQ multiplex PCR; TCRdb lists only in-frame clones, some missing. The sample yields some 120,000 clones, around 77% seen once. The ends were cut back, 6 bases at V and 7 bases at J, with 16 bases in the middle. Germline V gene lookup returns CDR1 MDHEN and CDR2 SYDVKM. The CDR3 is made up of 15 amino acids. For this clone: Its target is unknown.

The chain uses TRBV28 and TRBJ1-6; D is perhaps TRBD1 (5 bases). The sequencing sample was made of PBMCs. This clonotype was sampled from a man aged 40-49 years in good health and CMV-seropositive. CDR3 nucleotide sequence: TGTGCCAGCAGCTTTGGGGGTGGAGGGAATTCACCCCTCCACTTT. Protein sequence: CASSFGGGGNSPLHF.